This paragraph covers one T cell receptor (beta chain) sequence. Its matching antigen is unknown. These data belong to a study of post-analysis software for immune sequencing data. Whole-study results and caveats: Among a few TRBV segments more frequent in patients than controls were TRBV5-6, TRBV5-1 and TRBV20-1.

Unique molecular identifiers tagged the TCR beta cDNA libraries. Each CDR3 protein gets one entry after TCRdb re-called the PCR reads with MiXCR. The data contain under 650,000 distinct CDR3 sequences, about 40% of them seen just once; the ten biggest clones take up under 2%. Trimming at V came to 4 bases and at J to 0 bases, leaving 4 bases not matched to a gene. CDR3 length: 15 residues. Looked up from germline, CDR1 is SGHKS and CDR2 is YYEKEE (reference sequence). The sample consisted of blood. This receptor was obtained from a girl aged 10-17 years with multiple sclerosis. This chain links TRBV5-5 with TRBJ2-7; TRBD1 agrees at 10 bases. The CDR3 spells CASSTGQGLSYEQYF. In DNA form, the CDR3 reads TGTGCCAGCAGCACGGGACAGGGGCTCTCCTACGAGCAGTACTTC.